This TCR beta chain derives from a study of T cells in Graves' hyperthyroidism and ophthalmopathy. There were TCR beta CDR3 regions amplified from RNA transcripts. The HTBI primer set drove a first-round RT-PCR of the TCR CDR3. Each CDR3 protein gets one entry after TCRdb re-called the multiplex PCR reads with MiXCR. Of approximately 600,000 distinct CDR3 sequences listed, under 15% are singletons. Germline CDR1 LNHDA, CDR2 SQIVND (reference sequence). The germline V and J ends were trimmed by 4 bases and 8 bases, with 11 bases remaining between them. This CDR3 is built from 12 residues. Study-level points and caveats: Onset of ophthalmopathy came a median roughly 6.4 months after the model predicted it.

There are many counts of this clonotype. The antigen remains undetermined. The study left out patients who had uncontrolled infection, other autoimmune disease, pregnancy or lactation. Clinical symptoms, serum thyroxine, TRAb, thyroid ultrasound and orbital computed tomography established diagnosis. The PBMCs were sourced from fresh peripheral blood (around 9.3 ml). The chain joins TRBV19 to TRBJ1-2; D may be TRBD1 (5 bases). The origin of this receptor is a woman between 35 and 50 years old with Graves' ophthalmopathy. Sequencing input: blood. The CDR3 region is CASSTQGYGYTF. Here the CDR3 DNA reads TGTGCCAGTAGTACCCAGGGATACGGCTACACCTTC.